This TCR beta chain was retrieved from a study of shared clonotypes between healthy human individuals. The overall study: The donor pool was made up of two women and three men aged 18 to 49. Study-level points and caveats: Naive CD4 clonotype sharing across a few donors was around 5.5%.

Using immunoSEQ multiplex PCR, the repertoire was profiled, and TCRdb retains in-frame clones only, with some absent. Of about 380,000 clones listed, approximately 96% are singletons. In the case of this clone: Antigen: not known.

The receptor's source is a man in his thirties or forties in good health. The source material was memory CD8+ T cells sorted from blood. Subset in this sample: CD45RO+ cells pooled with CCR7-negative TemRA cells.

The CDR3 DNA reads as TGTGCCATCGCGACTAGCGGGAGGCCCAATGAGCAGTTCTTC. Its protein product is CAIATSGRPNEQFF. This rearrangement joins TRBV2 to TRBJ2-1; 13 nucleotides line up with TRBD2. CDR1 SNHLY and CDR2 FYNNEI come from the germline V gene. J lost 6 bases, V lost 10 bases, and 6 bases had no gene match. The CDR3 runs to 14 residues.